The rows below give T cell receptor beta chains drawn from one sample of a study of glioma-infiltrating T cells. Using its own MiXCR run on the multiplex PCR reads, TCRdb lists one record per CDR3 protein. This table holds about 130,000 distinct CDR3 sequences, approximately 26% found once. Sequencing was performed on glioma tissue, nonneoplastic brain tissue, or PBMCs (not recorded which). These receptors were collected from a human donor with low-grade glioma or glioblastoma, undergoing nonglioma brain surgery, or in good health (not recorded which). The CDR3 runs from the conserved cysteine through the conserved F or W. A D gene is named only where the DNA matches it firmly. Not all rows give a size; the values are once, few, many and, for expanded clones, a class.

CASSPWFNQPQNF	TGTGCCAGCAGCCCCTGGTTCAATCAGCCCCAGAATTTT	TRBV3-1	NA	NA	TRBJ1-5
CAWGSYGYTF	TGTGCCTGGGGGTCCTATGGCTACACCTTC	TRBV30	few	NA	TRBJ1-2
CASSQKTGDNEKLFF	TGCGCCAGCAGCCAAAAGACAGGGGATAATGAAAAACTGTTTTTT	TRBV4-1	NA	TRBD1	TRBJ1-4
CASSLKVPYNEQFF	TGTGCCAGCAGTTTAAAGGTTCCGTACAATGAGCAGTTCTTC	TRBV28	many	NA	TRBJ2-1
CASSLWGSGEGQPQHF	TGTGCCAGCAGTTTATGGGGCAGTGGAGAGGGTCAGCCCCAGCATTTT	TRBV27	NA	NA	TRBJ1-5
CAISESVSLASGDEQFF	TGTGCCATCAGTGAGTCAGTATCTCTAGCGTCCGGGGATGAGCAGTTCTTC	TRBV10-3	many	NA	TRBJ2-1
CATSDRGTAEETQYF	TGTGCCACCAGTGACCGCGGGACGGCCGAAGAGACCCAGTACTTC	TRBV24-1	NA	NA	TRBJ2-5
CAIQGGGTDTQYF	TGTGCCATACAGGGCGGCGGCACAGATACGCAGTATTTT	TRBV12-3/TRBV12-4	few	NA	TRBJ2-3
CASRGRTLGTGYEDTQYF	TGTGCCAGCAGGGGAAGAACTCTCGGGACCGGGTATGAAGATACGCAGTATTTT	TRBV6-2/TRBV6-3	few	NA	TRBJ2-3
CASSFSGRGTEAFF	TGTGCCAGCAGCTTTTCCGGGCGGGGCACTGAAGCTTTCTTT	TRBV7-3	NA	NA	TRBJ1-1
CASSWGDTNEKLFF	TGCGCCAGCAGCTGGGGGGATACTAATGAAAAACTGTTTTTT	TRBV5-1	NA	NA	TRBJ1-4
CASSTQGAYNSPLHF	TGTGCCAGCAGTACCCAGGGGGCCTATAATTCACCCCTCCACTTT	TRBV7-2	few	TRBD1	TRBJ1-6
CASSQNNSPGELFF	TGTGCCAGCAGCCAAAATAACAGCCCCGGGGAGCTGTTTTTT	TRBV3-1	NA	NA	TRBJ2-2
CASSTTLAGGGTQYF	TGTGCCAGCAGCACCACGCTAGCGGGGGGTGGGACCCAGTACTTC	TRBV7-2	NA	TRBD2	TRBJ2-5